The present TCR beta chain was sequenced within a study of blood T cell repertoires in COVID-19 (dated by TCRdb to 2018 to 2020). Background on the whole study: Samples covering the acute and convalescent phases of COVID-19 were provided by collaborators in the United States, Italy and Spain. The material from the prospective study consisted of cDNA or gDNA derived from T cells, B-cell-depleted T cells, or PBMCs. Deeply sampled blood TCRbeta repertoires from subjects exposed to, actively infected with, or recovered from COVID-19 were included in the dataset. The repertoires were released in a freely available public database meant as a resource for research on the immune response to SARS-CoV-2. Samples came from the ongoing ImmuneRACE study (first 160 participants) plus 1,254 subjects from 6 global collaborators. Nearly every sample came with metadata listing a de-identified subject ID, COVID-19 status, age in years and sex. HLA class I and class II types, where available, came from metadata supplied by the sample provider rather than from assay-based typing.

On the study overall, not on this receptor specifically: Clinical and demographic metadata were provided uncurated, with the amount varying by source and participant.

Trimming takes 0 bases from V and 7 bases from J, and the germline ends sit 9 bases apart. The cysteine opens and the phenylalanine closes a CDR3 of 13 amino acids. Left in the record is the CDR3 DNA by itself, 39 bases read in frame from the first base. CDR1 and CDR2 are drawn from the germline V gene: SQVTM, ANQGSEA. This clone showed up just once. Its antigen target is currently unknown. No clone much larger than this one lies a single base away; base qualities are absent. TCRbeta CDR3 regions were amplified from genomic DNA by means of the immunoSEQ Assay, a bias-controlled multiplex PCR. The authors' pipeline ran thus. The number of nucleated cells in each sample was estimated from the amplification of reference gene primers within the assay. To quantify the absolute abundance of each unique TCRbeta CDR3 rearrangement, sequence reads were collapsed and filtered. Productive Simpson clonality was computed per sample as the square root of Simpson's diversity index over productive rearrangements. Held by TCRdb, this immuneACCESS table contains in-frame sequences only and omits some clones. Under half of the omission traces to an unresolved V gene where checked; the cause of the rest is unknown. V and J calls and clone size are copied from that table; D and trimming were computed from the DNA. The sample yields some 150,000 clones; roughly 89% were counted once. Of the sample, roughly 5.7% falls within the top ten clones.

Participants in the prospective study were enrolled through a virtual design, were aged roughly 18 to 100 years, and lived in 24 United States geographic areas. In the prospective study, cohorts were assigned on the basis of participant-reported clinical history obtained from a screening survey and a study questionnaire. Exposed participants had been in contact with someone with a PCR-confirmed or clinician-diagnosed COVID-19 case within 2 weeks of study entry. In the prospective study, mobile phlebotomists collected whole blood, serum and a nasopharyngeal or oropharyngeal swab from each participant. Over a roughly 2-month period, participants in the prospective study had the option of providing additional blood draws and questionnaires. Prospective study blood samples were shipped either frozen or at room temperature before DNA extraction.

This chain joins TRBV29-1 to TRBJ2-2, with the D gene not confidently named. Sequenced sample: PBMCs or T cells enriched from blood (not recorded which). The sequence came from a woman in her forties or fifties who had been exposed to COVID-19. Here is the DNA: TGCAGCGTTGAAGATCTCGTTGTCGGGGAGCTGTTTTTT. The resulting protein is CSVEDLVVGELFF.